The 15 T cell receptor beta chains reported below all come from one sample, sequenced in a study of OX40 agonist ivuxolimab in advanced cancers. The data were produced by immunoSEQ multiplex PCR, yet TCRdb's version contains in-frame clones alone and is incomplete. The repertoire consists of about 67,000 clones, with 75% to 95% occurring once and the leading ten covering approximately 12%. Source: CD4+ or CD8+ T cells sorted from blood, taken in a trial of the OX40 agonist ivuxolimab. These receptors were collected from an adult with an advanced solid tumor such as melanoma, head and neck, liver or kidney cancer.

V usage is TRBV4-2 and J usage is TRBJ1-2; unclear D gene. This CDR3 comprises 15 residues. Germline CDR1 LGHNA, CDR2 YNFKEQ. V lost 2 bases, J lost 2 bases, and 12 bases lay in between. The CDR3 reads CASSQLGVQNYGYTF. CDR3 DNA: TGTGCCAGCAGCCAACTCGGGGTTCAAAACTATGGCTACACCTTC.

This clone was counted a single time. The chain is built from TRBV21-1 and TRBJ2-1; the table's D call, TRBD1, has no DNA check behind it. TRBV21-1 is listed as a pseudogene. There are 19 residues in the CDR3. Here the CDR3 DNA reads TGTGCCAGCAGCAAAAAGGGGGTTTGTAGGGGCCATATCTACAATGAGCAGTTCTTC. This codes for CASSKKGVCRGHIYNEQFF.

The chain has TRBV19 and TRBJ2-1; TRBD2 might be the D (6 bases). CDR3 length: 14 residues. The V end was cut by 5 bases, the J end by 6 bases, with 14 bases between. The germline V gene has CDR1 LNHDA and CDR2 SQIVND (reference sequence). DNA for the CDR3: TGTGCCAGTAGTCAGAGTGCGGGACTCAATGAGCAGTTCTTC. Amino acid sequence: CASSQSAGLNEQFF.

This chain uses TRBV28 with TRBJ2-7; 7 bases align to TRBD1. CDR3 length: 18 residues. V gave up 3 bases and J gave up 2 bases; unmatched junction bases: 16. Germline CDR1 MDHEN, CDR2 SYDVKM. The CDR3 DNA reads TGTGCCAGCAGTTTTTCGCGCCACTCCGGGACAGTCACCTACGAGCAGTACTTC. Translated, it gives CASSFSRHSGTVTYEQYF.

This clone has only one observation. The J gene is TRBJ2-3, the V gene TRBV10-3; 13 bases fit TRBD2. Per the germline V gene, CDR1 is ENHRY and CDR2 is SYGVKD. The CDR3 sequence is 16 residues long. V gave up 10 bases and J gave up 2 bases; unmatched junction bases: 9. The CDR3 nucleotides read TGTGCCACCGGGACTAGCGGGAAAGTGGACACAGATACGCAGTATTTT. Translating it yields CATGTSGKVDTDTQYF.

The chain joins TRBV19 to TRBJ1-1, with 7 bases matching TRBD1. The CDR3 runs 14 residues. Trimming at V came to 2 bases and at J to 1 base, leaving 1 base not matched to a gene. Germline V gene lookup returns CDR1 LNHDA and CDR2 SQIVND (reference sequence). CDR3 protein: CASSIWDRNTEAFF. The CDR3, as DNA: TGTGCCAGTAGTATATGGGACAGGAACACTGAAGCTTTCTTT.

The chain couples TRBV6-1 to TRBJ2-7, with TRBD2 identical over 7 bases. Trimming cost V 1 base and J 0 bases; bases outside gene matches: 3. There are 15 residues in the CDR3. Germline CDR1 reads MNHNS; CDR2 reads SASEGT. This CDR3 reads CASSEEASGSYEQYF. In DNA, the CDR3 is TGTGCCAGCAGTGAAGAGGCTAGCGGCTCCTACGAGCAGTACTTC.

The CDR3 bases are TGCGCCAGCAGCCAGTGGACAGGGGGCTACGAGCAGTACTTC. Encoded protein: CASSQWTGGYEQYF. This chain connects TRBV4-1 to TRBJ2-7; TRBD1 agrees at 10 bases. This CDR3 comprises 14 residues. CDR1 is MGHRA, CDR2 YSYEKL, per germline. Trimming removed 3 bases from V and 3 bases from J; junction bases left unmatched: 2.

The chain recombines TRBV5-1 with TRBJ1-2, with D perhaps TRBD1 (6 bases). V lost 3 bases, J lost 0 bases, and 15 bases lay in between. The CDR3 spans 16 residues. The germline gives CDR1 SGHRS, CDR2 YFSETQ. The CDR3: CASSSPGTLANYGYTF. The CDR3 nucleotides are TGCGCCAGCAGCTCCCCCGGGACACTCGCTAACTATGGCTACACCTTC.

The CDR3 sequence: CASSQLDRVFSGANVLTF. Written as DNA, the CDR3 is TGCGCCAGCAGCCAACTGGACCGGGTTTTTTCTGGGGCCAACGTCCTGACTTTC. V gene TRBV4-1 combines with J gene TRBJ2-6; D is ambiguous. CDR1 and CDR2 (germline): MGHRA, YSYEKL. Trimming pared 2 bases from V and 1 base from J, leaving 15 bases between. This CDR3 has 18 residues.

The chain employs TRBV11-3 and TRBJ1-1; tentative D call: TRBD1 (5 bases). This CDR3 has 12 amino acids. Germline CDR1 SGHNT, CDR2 YENEEA. Trimming stripped 9 bases from V and 1 base from J, with 9 bases between. The CDR3 region has the DNA TGTGCCAGTCGGGGCAAGAACACTGAAGCTTTCTTT. It is translated as CASRGKNTEAFF.

The chain carries TRBV5-1 and TRBJ2-7, with 8 positions matching TRBD2. After removal of 3 bases from V and 5 bases from J, the junction contained 4 bases not matched to a gene. This CDR3 has 13 amino acids. The germline gives CDR1 SGHRS, CDR2 YFSETQ. The DNA for the CDR3 is TGCGCCAGCAGCTCGGGTAGCGGGGACGAGCAGTACTTC. This codes for CASSSGSGDEQYF.

This clone is a singleton in its sample. This rearrangement joins TRBV19 to TRBJ1-1; D unclear. This CDR3 is 15 amino acids long. V was trimmed by 1 base and J by 0 bases, leaving 9 bases between them. Germline V gives CDR1 LNHDA, CDR2 SQIVND (reference sequence). In DNA, the CDR3 is TGTGCCAGTAGTATAGTGGGCAGTGTGAACACTGAAGCTTTCTTT. Translated: CASSIVGSVNTEAFF.

The chain links TRBV27 to TRBJ2-7; TRBD1 aligns across 8 bases. The CDR3 spans 14 residues. V shed 1 base, J shed 5 bases, and the junction held 4 bases outside the gene matches. In germline, CDR1 is MNHEY, CDR2 SMNVEV (reference sequence). The CDR3 protein is CASSLYRGVNEQYF. Written as DNA, the CDR3 is TGTGCCAGCAGTTTATACAGGGGGGTCAACGAGCAGTACTTC.

This rearrangement joins TRBV7-9 to TRBJ1-5; D is uncertain. Germline V gene data show CDR1 as SEHNR and CDR2 as FQNEAQ (reference sequence). The CDR3 is 15 residues long. The V end was cut by 1 base, the J end by 10 bases, with 17 bases between. The CDR3 spells CASSLDDNLREPQHF. The CDR3 coding sequence is TGTGCCAGCAGCTTAGACGATAACCTCAGAGAACCCCAGCATTTT.